This section outlines one TCR beta chain sequence together with its context. The antigen it binds to is not known. No base qualities exist here, and no much larger clone lies one base off it. Trimming removed 4 bases from V and 13 bases from J, leaving 8 bases between the germline ends. As encoded in the germline V gene, CDR1 is MDHEN while CDR2 is SYDVKM. Reading from cysteine to phenylalanine, the CDR3 counts 10 amino acids. Of the read, only the CDR3 DNA is kept; its 30 bases are in frame from base 1. This sample is drawn from a study of blood T cell repertoires in COVID-19 (TCRdb year 2020). About the full investigation: Collaborator samples came from the United States, Italy and Spain and covered acute and convalescent phases of COVID-19. The prospective study material was composed of cDNA or gDNA derived from T cells, B-cell-depleted T cells, or PBMCs. Subjects who had been exposed to COVID-19, were actively infected with it, or had recovered from it provided the deeply sampled blood TCRbeta repertoires that made up the dataset. The repertoires were released in a freely available public database intended as a resource for research on the immune response to SARS-CoV-2. The samples were drawn from the first 160 participants of the ongoing ImmuneRACE study and from 950 to 1,500 subjects provided by 6 global collaborators. The sample metadata nearly always contained a de-identified subject ID, COVID-19 status, age in years and sex. HLA class I and class II types, where available, came from metadata supplied by the sample provider rather than from assay-based typing. What the work shows at the level of the full study, not this receptor alone: Clinical and demographic metadata were provided uncurated, with the amount varying by source and participant.

The immunoSEQ Assay, a bias-controlled multiplex PCR, was used to amplify TCRbeta CDR3 regions from genomic DNA. Turning to the authors' computational methods: Within the assay, amplification of reference gene primers was used to estimate how many nucleated cells each sample contained. To quantify the absolute abundance of each unique TCRbeta CDR3 rearrangement, sequence reads were collapsed and filtered. For each sample, productive Simpson clonality was calculated by taking the square root of Simpson's diversity index across productive rearrangements. As stored in TCRdb, this immuneACCESS dataset retains in-frame rearrangements with V and J assigned. A fraction of the clones does not appear; measured against another copy, unresolved V genes explain less than half of the discrepancy, and the remainder lacks a known reason. V, J and clone size derive from that table, while D and trimming were established from the DNA sequence. This sample has 140,000 to 150,000 clones in its table, and just under 85% of those were observed once. Clones ranked in the top ten supply 3% of the sample.

Each collaborating institution followed its own protocols to collect whole blood in K2EDTA tubes. Collaborator samples were shipped for TCRbeta analysis as frozen whole blood, isolated PBMCs, or DNA extracted from either sample type. The TCR was taken from a middle-aged woman with active or convalescent COVID-19. The rearranged chain carries TRBV28 and TRBJ1-5, with the D gene not confidently named. Sequences were obtained from peripheral blood. The sequenced DNA: TGTGCCAGCAGTTCCCGAGGACAGCATTTT. The resulting protein is CASSSRGQHF.